These 31 T cell receptor beta chains share one sample of origin, sequenced in a study of T cell repertoires in cytomegalovirus infection. What these receptors recognize is not known. TCRdb reanalysed the reads using MiXCR and keeps one entry per CDR3 protein. The table records under 90,000 distinct CDR3 sequences, 20% to 25% of them present only once. The source material was PBMCs, sequenced either directly or after in vitro stimulation (not recorded which). These receptors originate from a human donor in good health (CMV status not recorded). Some clones in this sample may be carry-over from other donors' samples.

The chain employs TRBV6-5 and TRBJ2-7; D not resolved. The germline V gene encodes CDR1 MNHEY and CDR2 SVGAGI. The CDR3 contains 15 residues. V was shortened by 6 bases and J by 3 bases, with 18 bases between the two germline ends. CDR3 DNA: TGTGCCAGCAGGCCTTCGGCATCCACCTTCTACGAGCAGTACTTC. It translates to CASRPSASTFYEQYF.

The genes are TRBV2 and TRBJ2-1, with 13 bases aligning to TRBD2. CDR3 length: 15 amino acids. V was clipped by 3 bases and J by 8 bases; unmatched bases: 4. CDR1 is SNHLY and CDR2 is FYNNEI in the germline V gene. The CDR3 DNA follows: TGTGCCAGCAGTGAGGGACTAGCGGGAAGGCATGAGCAGTTCTTC. Translation gives CASSEGLAGRHEQFF.

In its sample, this clonotype was seen a few times. The CDR3 region is CASSRTGSGETQYF. The CDR3 DNA is TGTGCCAGCAGCCGGACAGGGAGTGGAGAGACCCAGTACTTC. V usage is TRBV6-6 and J usage is TRBJ2-5; TRBD1 matches at 8 bases. J was trimmed by 4 bases and V by 6 bases; bases with no gene match: 7. Germline CDR1 and CDR2: MNHNY and SVGAGI (reference sequence). The CDR3 totals 14 residues.

V and J are TRBV6-8 and TRBJ2-2; D is undetermined. This CDR3 is built from 13 residues. The V end lost 3 bases, the J end lost 6 bases, and 8 bases lay between the germline ends. From germline, CDR1 is MNHGY and CDR2 SAAAGT. The CDR3 spells CASSYNEAGELFF. The CDR3 DNA sequence: TGTGCCAGCAGTTATAATGAAGCCGGGGAGCTGTTTTTT.

The chain links TRBV7-2 to TRBJ2-1, with D maybe TRBD2 (7 bases). Germline V gives CDR1 SGHTA, CDR2 FQGNSA. V lost 2 bases and J lost 8, with 22 bases in between. The CDR3 runs to 17 residues. CDR3 in DNA: TGTGCCAGCAGCTTACGGGGGGCGCGATTACGGGGTGATGAGCAGTTCTTC. Protein sequence: CASSLRGARLRGDEQFF.

This clonotype was picked up many times. V usage is TRBV7-2 and J usage is TRBJ1-1; TRBD1 matches at 8 bases. With 5 bases clipped from V and 0 bases from J, the junction kept 8 bases outside the gene matches. The CDR3 loop spans 16 amino acids. CDR1 is SGHTA and CDR2 is FQGNSA in the germline V gene. CDR3 residues: CASSPHGTGMNTEAFF. CDR3 nucleotides: TGTGCCAGCAGCCCCCACGGGACAGGCATGAACACTGAAGCTTTCTTT.

In its sample, this clonotype was seen a few times. The chain carries TRBV28 and TRBJ2-7; tentative D call: TRBD1 (6 bases). This CDR3 region has 13 residues. With 3 bases removed from V and 2 bases from J, the gap between germline ends came to 8 bases. Germline V gene lookup returns CDR1 MDHEN and CDR2 SYDVKM. The CDR3 loop is CASSLDSAYEQYF. The CDR3 region has the DNA TGTGCCAGCAGTTTGGACAGCGCCTACGAGCAGTACTTC.

The sample holds a few counts of this clonotype. This rearrangement joins TRBV4-2 to TRBJ2-4, with D unclear. V was trimmed by 0 bases and J by 6 bases, leaving 12 bases between them. The CDR3 extends over 15 amino acids. Looked up from germline, CDR1 is LGHNA and CDR2 is YNFKEQ. The CDR3 nucleotides are TGTGCCAGCAGCCAAGATCAGGTCCTGGGAAACATTCAGTACTTC. It encodes CASSQDQVLGNIQYF.

This clonotype was seen at least ten times. The rearrangement joins TRBV7-8 to TRBJ2-2; the D is unclear. Germline lookup yields CDR1 SGHVS and CDR2 FQNEAQ. V dropped 5 bases and J dropped 5 bases, with 18 bases sitting between them. CDR3 length: 16 amino acids. CDR3 sequence: CASSVPLVRMTGELFF. CDR3 nucleotides: TGTGCCAGCAGCGTTCCCTTAGTAAGGATGACCGGGGAGCTGTTTTTT.

This clonotype was found a few times. The V gene is TRBV6-6, the J gene TRBJ2-1; 7 nucleotides align to TRBD2. In germline, CDR1 is MNHNY, CDR2 SVGAGI (reference sequence). The CDR3 consists of 18 residues. J lost 0 bases, V lost 2 bases, and 10 bases had no gene match. The CDR3 region is CASSYSDLAVSSYNEQFF. CDR3 nucleotide sequence: TGTGCCAGCAGTTACAGCGATCTAGCGGTCAGCTCCTACAATGAGCAGTTCTTC.

This clonotype was seen a handful of times. The chain uses TRBV11-2 and TRBJ1-3; D gene unclear. V was pared by 5 bases and J by 0 bases, with 11 bases between. Looked up from germline, CDR1 is SGHAT and CDR2 is FQNNGV. The CDR3 is made up of 15 amino acids. In DNA form, the CDR3 reads TGTGCCAGCAGCCCCGGAGATCACTCTGGAAACACCATATATTTT. Amino acids: CASSPGDHSGNTIYF.

Only a few counts were recorded for this clonotype. The rearrangement links TRBV11-3 to TRBJ2-1, with D unresolved. In germline, CDR1 is SGHNT, CDR2 YENEEA. This CDR3 region has 13 residues. Trimming cost V 0 bases and J 11 bases, with 11 bases left between them. CDR3 in DNA: TGTGCCAGCAGCTTAGATCCTGGCAGCCAGCAGTTCTTC. Translating it yields CASSLDPGSQQFF.

The J gene is TRBJ2-7, the V gene TRBV20-1; D ambiguous. Germline V gene lookup returns CDR1 DFQATT and CDR2 SNEGSKA (reference sequence). The CDR3 spans 14 residues. Trimming pared 5 bases from V and 0 bases from J, leaving 14 bases between. CDR3 nucleotides: TGCAGTGCTTCCCGTCTAGGCCTCTCCTACGAGCAGTACTTC. This sequence encodes CSASRLGLSYEQYF.

This clonotype was detected only a few times. This rearrangement joins TRBV6-5 to TRBJ1-2, with 7 bases lining up with TRBD1. The CDR3 runs to 12 residues. The germline CDR1 and CDR2 sequences are MNHEY and SVGAGI. For the CDR3, the DNA is TGTGCGACTCAGGACAGGAATCGTGGCTACACCTTC. Translated: CATQDRNRGYTF.

In its sample, this clonotype was seen a few times. The chain employs TRBV6-2 or TRBV6-3 and TRBJ2-2; 7 positions agree with TRBD2. V lost 7 bases, J lost 4 bases, and 12 bases stayed unmatched. The V gene's germline CDR1 is MNHEY and CDR2 SVGEGT. This CDR3 is 16 amino acids long. This CDR3 reads CASNPSGMGATGELFF. The CDR3 DNA sequence: TGTGCCAGCAACCCCAGCGGGATGGGCGCCACCGGGGAGCTGTTTTTT.

The chain has TRBV2 and TRBJ1-6; 12 bases line up with TRBD1. Per germline, CDR1 SNHLY and CDR2 FYNNEI. The CDR3 is 16 amino acids. The V gene end was trimmed by 7 bases and the J gene end by 7 bases; junction bases not matched to a gene: 8. CDR3 in DNA: TGTGCCAGCAACCGGGGGGACAGGGGGCAAAATTCACCCCTCCACTTT. Translated, it gives CASNRGDRGQNSPLHF.

The rearrangement links TRBV19 to TRBJ1-3; 8 bases line up with TRBD1. The CDR3 is 14 residues long. V was pared by 4 bases and J by 8 bases, with 7 bases of the junction left unmatched. The germline V gene has CDR1 LNHDA and CDR2 SQIVND (reference sequence). CDR3 loop: CASSRKTGAYTIYF. The CDR3, as DNA: TGTGCCAGTAGTAGAAAGACAGGGGCTTACACCATATATTTT.

The chain employs TRBV5-6 and TRBJ1-2; perhaps TRBD1 as D (6 bases). The germline V and J ends were trimmed by 4 bases and 2 bases, with 9 bases remaining between them. Germline values: CDR1 SGHDT, CDR2 YYEEEE. The CDR3 length is 13 residues. DNA for the CDR3: TGTGCCAGCAGCAACGGACAGAACTATGGCTACACCTTC. It codes for CASSNGQNYGYTF.

The genes are TRBV10-3 and TRBJ2-1; 10 bases agree with TRBD1. The V and J ends lost 6 bases and 5 bases, in that order; junction bases with no gene match: 4. The length of the CDR3 is 14 residues. Germline V gives CDR1 ENHRY, CDR2 SYGVKD. Here the CDR3 reads CAISEDRGDNEQFF. CDR3 nucleotide sequence: TGTGCCATCAGCGAGGACAGGGGGGACAATGAGCAGTTCTTC.

This clonotype was observed at least ten times. The rearrangement links TRBV2 to TRBJ1-1; D is unresolved. The CDR3 extends over 14 amino acids. Between the trimmed V and J ends, which lost 3 bases and 1 base, there was a span of 9 bases. Germline CDR1 reads SNHLY; CDR2 reads FYNNEI. The CDR3 coding sequence is TGTGCCAGCAGTGAGTTCGGTAAGAACACTGAAGCTTTCTTT. It specifies CASSEFGKNTEAFF.

This chain joins TRBV5-6 and TRBJ1-1; no definite D call. Germline values: CDR1 SGHDT, CDR2 YYEEEE. The CDR3 runs to 13 residues. V lost 4 bases and J 3 bases, leaving 10 bases between the germline ends. CDR3 loop: CASSRLWDTEAFF. CDR3 nucleotide sequence: TGTGCCAGCAGCCGCCTCTGGGACACTGAAGCTTTCTTT.

CDR3 protein: CASSQGTSGHNEQFF. The CDR3, as DNA: TGCGCCAGCAGCCAGGGGACTAGCGGACACAATGAGCAGTTCTTC. The chain combines TRBV5-1 with TRBJ2-1, with 11 bases lining up with TRBD2. Germline values: CDR1 SGHRS, CDR2 YFSETQ. The CDR3 is made up of 15 amino acids. The J segment lost 5 bases and the V segment lost 4 bases, leaving 5 bases of the junction unmatched.

The genes are TRBV11-2 and TRBJ1-2; possibly TRBD1 for D (5 bases). Trimming removed 5 bases at V and 6 bases at J, with 16 bases between. This CDR3 has 14 residues. The V gene's germline CDR1 is SGHAT and CDR2 FQNNGV. As DNA, the CDR3 is TGTGCCAGCAGCCCCGACGATTCGGGGGATGGCTACACCTTC. This sequence encodes CASSPDDSGDGYTF.

The chain combines TRBV2 with TRBJ1-1, with D unresolved. This CDR3 is built from 14 residues. Germline assignment: CDR1 SNHLY and CDR2 FYNNEI. The V gene lost 5 bases and the J gene lost 0 bases, with 10 bases spanning the gap. The DNA for the CDR3 is TGTGCCAGCAGTTTCAGGAAAATGAACACTGAAGCTTTCTTT. Amino acid sequence: CASSFRKMNTEAFF. Based on the CDR3 plus reference TRBV2 and TRBJ1-1, the full variable domain is EPEVTQTPSHQVTQMGQEVILRCVPISNHLYFYWYRQILGQKVEFLVSFYNNEISEKSEIFDDQFSVERPDGSNFTLKIRSTKLEDSAMYFCASSFRKMNTEAFFGQGTRLTVV.

The CDR3 protein is CASSPTGNQPQHF. The CDR3 nucleotides read TGTGCCAGCAGTCCGACAGGCAATCAGCCCCAGCATTTT. The chain combines TRBV7-9 with TRBJ1-5; D possibly corresponds to TRBD1 (5 bases). Germline CDR1 SEHNR, CDR2 FQNEAQ (reference sequence). Trimming removed 6 bases from V and 2 bases from J, with 8 bases in between. The CDR3 totals 13 residues. Full variable domain (missing parts from reference TRBV7-9 and TRBJ1-5): DTGVSQNPRHKITKRGQNVTFRCDPISEHNRLYWYRQTLGQGPEFLTYFQNEAQLEKSRLLSDRFSAERPKGSFSTLEIQRTEQGDSAMYLCASSPTGNQPQHFGDGTRLSIL.

This CDR3 is CASSYSGQTNYGYTF. The CDR3 DNA follows: TGTGCCAGCAGTTACTCGGGACAGACAAACTATGGCTACACCTTC. V gene TRBV6-5 combines with J gene TRBJ1-2; 7 positions match TRBD1. The CDR3 has 15 amino acids. The V segment lost 0 bases and the J segment 2 bases; nucleotides outside the gene matches: 3. Germline values: CDR1 MNHEY, CDR2 SVGAGI.

This clonotype was observed at least ten times. The chain uses TRBV7-2 and TRBJ2-7; D is undetermined. V was shortened by 1 base and J by 3 bases, with 13 bases between the two germline ends. This CDR3 spans 15 amino acids. The germline V gene has CDR1 SGHTA and CDR2 FQGNSA. CDR3 sequence (DNA): TGTGCCAGCAGCTTAGTCCCCCACTCCGACTACGAGCAGTACTTC. It specifies CASSLVPHSDYEQYF.

The sample holds a few counts of this clonotype. The V call is TRBV2, the J call TRBJ1-2; TRBD1 aligns across 7 bases. This CDR3 is built from 13 residues. The germline CDR1 and CDR2 sequences are SNHLY and FYNNEI. The J segment lost 3 bases and the V segment lost 6 bases, leaving 4 bases of the junction unmatched. CDR3 protein: CASRGQSDYGYTF. As DNA, the CDR3 is TGTGCCAGCAGGGGACAGAGCGACTATGGCTACACCTTC. Full variable domain (remainder filled in from reference TRBV2 and TRBJ1-2): EPEVTQTPSHQVTQMGQEVILRCVPISNHLYFYWYRQILGQKVEFLVSFYNNEISEKSEIFDDQFSVERPDGSNFTLKIRSTKLEDSAMYFCASRGQSDYGYTFGSGTRLTVV.

The chain uses TRBV12-3 or TRBV12-4 and TRBJ2-3; 13 positions agree with TRBD2. V dropped 6 bases and J dropped 0; count of bases not matched to a gene: 0. The CDR3 has 15 amino acids. The DNA for the CDR3 is TGTGCCAGCAGGACTAGCGGGAGGAGCACAGATACGCAGTATTTT. Amino acids: CASRTSGRSTDTQYF.

This clonotype was detected only a few times. This rearrangement joins TRBV6-1 to TRBJ2-5; TRBD2 aligns across 8 bases. Germline CDR1 and CDR2: MNHNS and SASEGT. V lost 6 bases to trimming and J lost 7 bases; unmatched junction nucleotides: 13. The CDR3 totals 15 residues. The CDR3 DNA reads as TGTGCCAGCAGAGTAGCGGGGAGAAAGGCGGGGACCCAGTACTTC. As protein: CASRVAGRKAGTQYF.

This clonotype came up a few times. This rearrangement joins TRBV2 to TRBJ2-2; TRBD2 matches 7 bases. Trimming at V came to 5 bases and at J to 0 bases, leaving 3 bases not matched to a gene. The length of the CDR3 is 15 residues. From germline, CDR1 is SNHLY and CDR2 FYNNEI. The CDR3: CASSPGTTNTGELFF. The CDR3 DNA is TGTGCCAGCAGTCCCGGGACTACGAACACCGGGGAGCTGTTTTTT.